The 5 T cell receptor beta chains reported below all come from one sample, sequenced in a study of Graves' ophthalmopathy and Graves' hyperthyroidism. RNA served as the template for amplifying TCR beta CDR3 regions. HTBI primers were used in a first-round RT-PCR, which preceded a second-round multiplex PCR. MiXCR was run by TCRdb on the multiplex PCR reads, yielding one entry per CDR3 protein. This repertoire shows around 1.1 million distinct CDR3 sequences, 36% found once; its top ten account for around 10%. The sample consisted of peripheral blood or thyroid tissue (not recorded which). The receptors were sampled from an adult man with Graves' hyperthyroidism.

V is TRBV4-1 and J is TRBJ2-2; D not resolved. The CDR3 sequence is 12 residues long. CDR1 and CDR2 from the germline V gene are MGHRA and YSYEKL. The V end lost 1 base, the J end lost 7 bases, and 4 bases lay between the germline ends. In DNA, the CDR3 is TGCGCCAGCAGCCAAGTTCGCGGGGAGCTGTTTTTT. Translation gives CASSQVRGELFF.

This clonotype turned up a few times. This chain links TRBV25-1 with TRBJ1-1; D might be TRBD1 (6 bases). V lost 7 bases and J 1 base, leaving 19 bases between the germline ends. The germline V gene has CDR1 MGHDK and CDR2 SYGVNS. The CDR3 sequence is 16 residues long. This CDR3 reads CASTPAAGVGNTEAFF. CDR3 sequence (DNA): TGTGCCAGCACTCCCGCGGCAGGGGTGGGGAACACTGAAGCTTTCTTT.

This clonotype has at least ten counts. J is TRBJ1-4 and V is TRBV6-5; TRBD1 might be the D (5 bases). The V gene's germline CDR1 is MNHEY and CDR2 SVGAGI. V was pared by 6 bases and J by 7 bases, with 9 bases between. The CDR3 covers 12 residues. The CDR3 loop reads CASRMGGEKLFF. CDR3 DNA sequence: TGTGCCAGCAGGATGGGGGGTGAAAAACTGTTTTTT.

The V call is TRBV20-1, the J call TRBJ2-7, with 13 bases fitting TRBD2. Germline loops: CDR1 DFQATT, CDR2 SNEGSKA (reference sequence). CDR3 length: 14 residues. V dropped 5 bases and J dropped 5; count of bases not matched to a gene: 6. The CDR3 spells CSAPRLAGGHEQYF. CDR3 bases: TGCAGTGCTCCTCGACTAGCGGGAGGACACGAGCAGTACTTC.

In this sample, this clonotype turned up a few times. The chain combines TRBV12-3 or TRBV12-4 with TRBJ2-5; TRBD2 matches 7 bases. Trimming removed 5 bases from V and 4 bases from J; junction bases left unmatched: 10. CDR3 length equals 15 residues. This chain's CDR3 is CASSPFLLATETQYF. The CDR3 DNA follows: TGTGCCAGCAGTCCCTTCTTACTAGCGACAGAGACCCAGTACTTC.